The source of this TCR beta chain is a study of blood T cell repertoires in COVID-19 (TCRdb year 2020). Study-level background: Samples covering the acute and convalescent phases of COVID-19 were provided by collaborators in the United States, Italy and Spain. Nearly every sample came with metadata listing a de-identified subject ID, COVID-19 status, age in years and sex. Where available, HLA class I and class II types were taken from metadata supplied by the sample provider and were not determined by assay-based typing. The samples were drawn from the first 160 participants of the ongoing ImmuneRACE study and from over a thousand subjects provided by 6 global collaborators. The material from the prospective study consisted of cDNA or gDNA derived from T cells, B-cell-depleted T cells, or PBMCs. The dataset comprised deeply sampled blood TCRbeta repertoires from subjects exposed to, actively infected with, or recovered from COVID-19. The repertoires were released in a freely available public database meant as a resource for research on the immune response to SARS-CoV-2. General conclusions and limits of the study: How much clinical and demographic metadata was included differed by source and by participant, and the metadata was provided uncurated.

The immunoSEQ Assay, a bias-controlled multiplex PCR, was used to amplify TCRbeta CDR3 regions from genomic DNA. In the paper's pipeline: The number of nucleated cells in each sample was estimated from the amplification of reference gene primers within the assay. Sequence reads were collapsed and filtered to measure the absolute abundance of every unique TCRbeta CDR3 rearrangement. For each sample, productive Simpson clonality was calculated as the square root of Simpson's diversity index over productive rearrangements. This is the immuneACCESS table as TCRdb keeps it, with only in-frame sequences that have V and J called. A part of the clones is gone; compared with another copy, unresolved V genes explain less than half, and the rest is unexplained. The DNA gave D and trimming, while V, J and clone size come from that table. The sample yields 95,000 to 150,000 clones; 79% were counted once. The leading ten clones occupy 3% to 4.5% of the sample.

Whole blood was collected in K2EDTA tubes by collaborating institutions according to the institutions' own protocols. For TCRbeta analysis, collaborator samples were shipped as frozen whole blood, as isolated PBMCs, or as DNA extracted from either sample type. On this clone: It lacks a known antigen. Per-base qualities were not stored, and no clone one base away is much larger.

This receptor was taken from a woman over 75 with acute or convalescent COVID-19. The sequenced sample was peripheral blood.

The nucleotide sequence is TGCGCCAGCAGCTTGTTGGGACAGGGGGCTTATGGCTACACCTTC. Its protein product is CASSLLGQGAYGYTF. The V and J genes are TRBV5-1 and TRBJ1-2; TRBD1 agrees with 12 junctional bases. The CDR1 and CDR2 encoded by the germline V gene are SGHRS and YFSETQ. The CDR3 numbers 15 residues from cysteine through phenylalanine. The only DNA kept is the CDR3, 45 bases in frame from the first base. V has 1 base trimmed and J has 5 bases trimmed; junction bases matching no gene number 3.